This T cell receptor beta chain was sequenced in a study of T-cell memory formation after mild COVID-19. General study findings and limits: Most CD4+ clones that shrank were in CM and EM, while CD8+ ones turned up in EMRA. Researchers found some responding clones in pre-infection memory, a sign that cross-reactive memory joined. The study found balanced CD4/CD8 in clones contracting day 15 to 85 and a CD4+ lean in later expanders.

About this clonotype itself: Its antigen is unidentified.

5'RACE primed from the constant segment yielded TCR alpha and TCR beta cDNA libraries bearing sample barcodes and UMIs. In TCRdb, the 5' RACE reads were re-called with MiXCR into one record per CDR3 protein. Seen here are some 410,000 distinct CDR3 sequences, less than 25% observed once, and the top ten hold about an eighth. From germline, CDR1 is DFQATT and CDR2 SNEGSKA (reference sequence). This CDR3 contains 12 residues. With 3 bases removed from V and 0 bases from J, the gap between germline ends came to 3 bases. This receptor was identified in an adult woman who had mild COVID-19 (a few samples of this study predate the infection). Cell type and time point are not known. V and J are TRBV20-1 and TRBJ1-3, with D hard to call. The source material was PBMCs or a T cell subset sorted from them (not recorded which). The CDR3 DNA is TGCAGTGCTAGTTCCTCTGGAAACACCATATATTTT. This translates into CSASSSGNTIYF.